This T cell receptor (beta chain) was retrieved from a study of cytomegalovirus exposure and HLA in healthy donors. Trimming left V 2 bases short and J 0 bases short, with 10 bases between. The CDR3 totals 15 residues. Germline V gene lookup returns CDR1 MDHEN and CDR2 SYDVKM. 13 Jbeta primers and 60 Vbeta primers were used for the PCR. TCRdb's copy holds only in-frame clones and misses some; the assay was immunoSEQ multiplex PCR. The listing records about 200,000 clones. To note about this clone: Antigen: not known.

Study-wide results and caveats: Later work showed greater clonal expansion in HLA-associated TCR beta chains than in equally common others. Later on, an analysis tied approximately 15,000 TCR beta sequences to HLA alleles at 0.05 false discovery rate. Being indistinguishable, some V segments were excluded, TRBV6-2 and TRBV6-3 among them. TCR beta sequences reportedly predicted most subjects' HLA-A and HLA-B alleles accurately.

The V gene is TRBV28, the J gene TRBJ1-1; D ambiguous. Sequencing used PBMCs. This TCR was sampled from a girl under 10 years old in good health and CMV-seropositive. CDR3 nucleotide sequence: TGTGCCAGCAGTTTAGGAGGTGGGATGAACACTGAAGCTTTCTTT. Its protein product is CASSLGGGMNTEAFF. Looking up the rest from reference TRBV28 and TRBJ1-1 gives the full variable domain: DVKVTQSSRYLVKRTGEKVFLECVQDMDHENMFWYRQDPGLGLRLIYFSYDVKMKEKGDIPEGYSVSREKKERFSLILESASTNQTSMYLCASSLGGGMNTEAFFGQGTRLTVV.